Below are 17 T cell receptor beta chains sequenced from a single sample in a study of shared clonotypes between healthy human individuals. The data were produced by immunoSEQ multiplex PCR, yet TCRdb's version contains in-frame clones alone and is incomplete. The sample holds under 200,000 clones, 85% to 95% seen once. The sample consisted of naive CD4+ T cells sorted from blood. The subset denotes: CD45RA+ positively selected. These receptors originate from a woman aged 25-40 years in good health.

This chain connects TRBV11-3 to TRBJ2-7; no reliable D call. Germline V gives CDR1 SGHNT, CDR2 YENEEA. V shed 5 bases and J shed 4 bases, with 12 bases lying between them. The CDR3 sequence is 13 residues long. As DNA, the CDR3 is TGTGCCAGCAGCCAAGGACCCTCTTACGAGCAGTACTTC. It codes for CASSQGPSYEQYF.

A remark on this clone: Relative to the germline gene, one junction end is altered; a read error may explain this. V gene TRBV4-1 combines with J gene TRBJ1-1, with 9 positions matching TRBD1. The CDR3 runs to 15 residues. Germline lookup yields CDR1 MGHRA and CDR2 YSYEKL. This chain's CDR3 is CASSQIQGARTEVFF. The CDR3 DNA follows: TGCGCCAGCAGCCAAATACAGGGGGCGAGGACTGAAGTTTTCTTT.

The chain couples TRBV6-5 to TRBJ2-6, with 7 bases fitting TRBD1. CDR1 is MNHEY and CDR2 is SVGAGI in the germline V gene. V shed 5 bases and J 4 bases; nucleotides not matched to a gene: 5. The length of the CDR3 is 15 residues. In nucleotides, the CDR3 is TGTGCCAGCAGTGCCGACAGGGCCGGGGCCAACGTCCTGACTTTC. It codes for CASSADRAGANVLTF.

This clone was seen a few times. The chain is built from TRBV21-1 and TRBJ2-7; TRBD1 is the table's D call, not checked against the DNA. TRBV21-1 is termed a pseudogene. The CDR3 has 14 residues. The CDR3 DNA is TGTGCCAGCACCTCGGTACAGGGGGCCCACGAGCAGTACTTC. As protein: CASTSVQGAHEQYF.

The rearrangement joins TRBV11-2 to TRBJ2-3; 9 positions match TRBD1. V shed 3 bases, J shed 9 bases, and the junction held 7 bases outside the gene matches. From germline, CDR1 is SGHAT and CDR2 FQNNGV. This CDR3 comprises 14 residues. The CDR3: CASSFRRDRVTQYF. The CDR3 nucleotides are TGTGCCAGCAGCTTTCGCCGGGACAGGGTAACGCAGTATTTT.

The V gene is TRBV10-2, the J gene TRBJ2-7; 7 bases map to TRBD2. The germline CDR1 and CDR2 sequences are WSHSY and SAAADI. After removal of 4 bases from V and 3 bases from J, the junction contained 6 bases not matched to a gene. The CDR3 is 14 residues long. CDR3 region: CASSVGGRGYEQYF. The CDR3 DNA sequence: TGCGCCAGCAGTGTAGGCGGGAGAGGCTACGAGCAGTACTTC.

This chain connects TRBV6-1 to TRBJ2-7; 9 bases are a match to TRBD1. This CDR3 contains 14 residues. V trimming: 6 bases; J trimming: 3 bases; junction bases outside the gene matches: 6. The germline CDR1 and CDR2 sequences are MNHNS and SASEGT. In DNA, the CDR3 is TGTGCCAGCAGAAGAGACAGGGGGGTCTACGAGCAGTACTTC. Translated, it gives CASRRDRGVYEQYF.

Only a few counts were recorded for this clone. This chain uses TRBV25-1 with TRBJ2-7; 7 nucleotides agree with TRBD2. Germline CDR1 and CDR2: MGHDK and SYGVNS. The CDR3 extends over 13 amino acids. J was trimmed by 2 bases and V by 4 bases; bases with no gene match: 2. The CDR3: CASSAAGAYEQYF. CDR3 DNA: TGTGCCAGCAGTGCCGCGGGAGCCTACGAGCAGTACTTC.

This clone is a singleton in its sample. This chain connects TRBV6-1 to TRBJ1-5; perhaps TRBD1 as D (5 bases). CDR3 length: 15 residues. In germline, CDR1 is MNHNS, CDR2 SASEGT. V gave up 5 bases and J gave up 7 bases, with 18 bases separating them. The CDR3 DNA reads TGTGCCAGCAGTTCGGTGGTGGTCAGGGTCCAGCCCCAGCATTTT. This codes for CASSSVVVRVQPQHF.

The chain employs TRBV5-4 and TRBJ2-5; 8 bases are a match to TRBD2. The J call could be wrong; TRBJ2-7 is a better fit for the DNA end. The CDR3 has 13 residues. From germline, CDR1 is SGHNT and CDR2 YYREEE (reference sequence). The CDR3 coding sequence is TGTGCCAGCAGTCGCGGGGGGAGCTACGAGCAGTACTTC. Translating it yields CASSRGGSYEQYF.

The chain has TRBV21-1 and TRBJ1-1. TRBV21-1 is termed a pseudogene. The CDR3 is 17 amino acids. In nucleotides, the CDR3 is TGTGCCAGCAGCGGGAGGGGGATAATCCCAACAAACACTGAAGCTTTCTTT. Amino acids: CASSGRGIIPTNTEAFF.

The gene calls are TRBV20-1 and TRBJ1-1; D is undetermined. Germline values: CDR1 DFQATT, CDR2 SNEGSKA (reference sequence). V lost 6 bases and J 11 bases, leaving 16 bases between the germline ends. This CDR3 comprises 11 residues. CDR3 DNA: TGCAGTGCGCCGACGCGGGCTCGGGCTTTCTTT. Its protein is CSAPTRARAFF.

A single count supports this clone. This sequence joins TRBV5-1 and TRBJ2-2; 8 positions match TRBD2. V was clipped by 4 bases and J by 4 bases; unmatched bases: 6. This CDR3 has 15 residues. The germline CDR1 and CDR2 sequences are SGHRS and YFSETQ. CDR3 protein: CASSSTSGPTGELFF. The CDR3 DNA sequence: TGCGCCAGCAGCAGCACTAGCGGCCCCACCGGGGAGCTGTTTTTT. Drawing the rest from reference TRBV5-1 and TRBJ2-2, the complete variable domain is KAGVTQTPRYLIKTRGQQVTLSCSPISGHRSVSWYQQTPGQGLQFLFEYFSETQRNKGNFPGRFSGRQFSNSRSEMNVSTLELGDSALYLCASSSTSGPTGELFFGEGSRLTVL.

The genes are TRBV18 and TRBJ1-2, with 7 bases matching TRBD1. The CDR3 covers 14 residues. Germline CDR1 is KGHSH and CDR2 is LQKENI. The junction had 3 bases not matched to a gene; V was cut back by 2 bases and J by 3 bases. The CDR3 sequence: CASSPRDSDYGYTF. Here the CDR3 DNA reads TGTGCCAGCTCACCAAGGGACAGCGACTATGGCTACACCTTC.

The rearrangement uses TRBV2 and TRBJ2-7; D unclear. This CDR3 spans 14 amino acids. Germline V gene sequence: CDR1 SNHLY, CDR2 FYNNEI. V lost 3 bases, J lost 0 bases, and 9 bases lay in between. CDR3 in DNA: TGTGCCAGCAGTGATAGTCCGGTCTCCTACGAGCAGTACTTC. Amino acid sequence: CASSDSPVSYEQYF.

This clone was detected only once. The chain couples TRBV28 to TRBJ1-1; maybe TRBD1 (5 bases). V shed 3 bases and J shed 0 bases, with 11 bases lying between them. The germline CDR1 and CDR2 sequences are MDHEN and SYDVKM. The CDR3 totals 15 residues. The CDR3 region is CASSLGGTMNTEAFF. The DNA for the CDR3 is TGTGCCAGCAGTTTGGGAGGGACCATGAACACTGAAGCTTTCTTT.

The chain recombines TRBV6-1 with TRBJ2-3, with 11 bases matching TRBD2. V shed 2 bases and J 4 bases; nucleotides not matched to a gene: 8. CDR3 length: 17 residues. CDR1 MNHNS and CDR2 SASEGT come from the germline V gene. CDR3 nucleotides: TGTGCCAGCAGTGAAACACTTTTAGCGGGGGGGGCAGATACGCAGTATTTT. It codes for CASSETLLAGGADTQYF.